Shown below are 8 T cell receptor beta chains from a single sample sequenced in a study of T-cell reconstitution after alpha-beta-depleted transplantation in children. A library of TCRbeta sequences, prepared with unique molecular identifiers, was generated. TCRdb reprocessed the PCR reads with MiXCR, giving one entry per CDR3 protein. Of about 980,000 distinct CDR3 sequences listed, roughly 29% are singletons. This sample comprised PBMCs, mostly from graft donor cells, obtained 360 days after TCRalphabeta/CD19-depleted stem cell transplant. The receptors derive from a boy less than two years old who had a stem cell transplant for SCID, so the T cells may come from the graft donor.

The V gene is TRBV19, the J gene TRBJ1-1; 9 nucleotides align to TRBD1. The CDR3 has 15 residues. Germline V gives CDR1 LNHDA, CDR2 SQIVND (reference sequence). Trimming cost V 3 bases and J 2 bases; bases outside gene matches: 4. CDR3 region: CASSIQQGANTEAFF. CDR3 nucleotide sequence: TGTGCCAGTAGTATCCAACAGGGGGCAAACACTGAAGCTTTCTTT.

This clonotype has more than one count but fewer than ten. The chain employs TRBV20-1 and TRBJ1-1; D may be TRBD1 (5 bases). V was cut by 0 bases and J by 4 bases, with 12 bases left in between. The CDR3 runs to 14 residues. Germline V gene lookup returns CDR1 DFQATT and CDR2 SNEGSKA (reference sequence). DNA of the CDR3: TGCAGTGCTAGAGATGGCCAGGGTGGCACTGAAGCTTTCTTT. Its translation is CSARDGQGGTEAFF.

The rearrangement uses TRBV29-1 and TRBJ2-4, with 8 positions matching TRBD1. CDR1 and CDR2 from the germline V gene are SQVTM and ANQGSEA. J was trimmed by 6 bases and V by 7 bases; bases with no gene match: 2. The CDR3 spans 11 residues. The CDR3 bases are TGCAGCGCCGGACAGGGAAACATTCAGTACTTC. Its protein product is CSAGQGNIQYF.

V usage is TRBV7-2 and J usage is TRBJ2-7; either TRBD1 or TRBD2 may fit D (5 bases each). CDR3 length equals 17 residues. V was pared by 1 base and J by 0 bases, with 16 bases between. Germline V gives CDR1 SGHTA, CDR2 FQGNSA. CDR3 sequence (DNA): TGTGCCAGCAGCTTAGGGTCTAGCAGGGTTGGCTCCTACGAGCAGTACTTC. Translated, it gives CASSLGSSRVGSYEQYF.

This clonotype has more than one count but fewer than ten. This chain links TRBV10-3 with TRBJ2-7; D is perhaps TRBD1 (5 bases). Germline loops: CDR1 ENHRY, CDR2 SYGVKD. V was shortened by 5 bases and J by 0 bases, with 11 bases between the two germline ends. The length of the CDR3 is 14 residues. CDR3 nucleotide sequence: TGTGCCATCAGTAGGGGCCTCAACTCCTACGAGCAGTACTTC. It specifies CAISRGLNSYEQYF.

The V call is TRBV24-1, the J call TRBJ2-5; D gene unclear. The CDR3 length is 13 residues. Per germline, CDR1 KGHDR and CDR2 SFDVKD. Trimming stripped 7 bases from V and 7 bases from J, with 15 bases between. The CDR3: CATSPSGWGTQYF. The CDR3 nucleotides read TGTGCCACCAGCCCGAGTGGATGGGGGACCCAGTACTTC.

The chain recombines TRBV5-6 with TRBJ1-5, with D unresolved. CDR1 is SGHDT, CDR2 YYEEEE, per germline. The germline V and J ends were trimmed by 4 bases and 6 bases, with 20 bases remaining between them. The CDR3 has 16 amino acids. CDR3: CASSLSFGDFGQPQHF. CDR3 sequence (DNA): TGTGCCAGCAGCCTGTCCTTCGGAGATTTTGGTCAGCCCCAGCATTTT.

V gene TRBV12-3 or TRBV12-4 combines with J gene TRBJ2-7; 14 bases agree with TRBD2. This CDR3 is built from 15 residues. J lost 3 bases, V lost 5 bases, and 3 bases had no gene match. CDR3 protein: CASSGLAGGDYEQYF. The CDR3 bases are TGTGCCAGCAGTGGACTAGCGGGGGGCGACTACGAGCAGTACTTC.